One sample yielded the 14 T cell receptor beta chains listed below, sequenced in a study of post-analysis software for immune sequencing data. Unique molecular identifiers were present in the TCR beta cDNA libraries. TCRdb reprocessed the PCR reads via MiXCR and lists one record per CDR3 protein. In the table there are 750,000 to 950,000 distinct CDR3 sequences, about half of which are singletons. Study-level points and caveats: Controls showed lower frequencies than patients for five or six TRBV segments, and TRBV5-6, TRBV5-1 and TRBV20-1 were among these.

No antigens are known for them. Sequencing input: blood. These receptors were obtained from a girl between 10 and 17 years old with multiple sclerosis.

V and J are TRBV24-1 and TRBJ2-1; maybe TRBD1 (6 bases). V was cut by 3 bases and J by 6 bases, with 14 bases left in between. Looked up from germline, CDR1 is KGHDR and CDR2 is SFDVKD. The CDR3 loop spans 15 amino acids. Here the CDR3 reads CATSDPMLGGNEQFF. In DNA, the CDR3 is TGTGCCACCAGTGATCCCATGTTAGGGGGCAATGAGCAGTTCTTC.

The chain recombines TRBV24-1 with TRBJ2-1; 14 bases are a match to TRBD2. Germline lookup yields CDR1 KGHDR and CDR2 SFDVKD. This CDR3 contains 16 residues. Unmatched junction bases numbered 9, after V lost 9 bases and J lost 6 bases. The CDR3, as DNA: TGTGCCACCGGGGGGACTAGCGGGAGTGGGAGCAATGAGCAGTTCTTC. It yields the protein CATGGTSGSGSNEQFF.

The chain's CDR3 is CSASGGGADNEQFF. As DNA, the CDR3 is TGCAGTGCTAGCGGAGGGGGCGCCGACAATGAGCAGTTCTTC. The V call is TRBV20-1, the J call TRBJ2-1, with D maybe TRBD1 (7 bases). V lost 3 bases and J 5 bases, leaving 14 bases between the germline ends. The germline CDR1 and CDR2 sequences are DFQATT and SNEGSKA (reference sequence). This CDR3 comprises 14 residues.

Worth noting for this clonotype: The junction and the germline gene differ at one end; a read error may be behind it. J is TRBJ2-7 and V is TRBV12-3 or TRBV12-4; D might be TRBD2 (6 bases). The CDR3 contains 15 residues. CDR3 DNA sequence: TGTGCCAGCAATCCCGGGACTTTGAGCTCCTACGGGCAGTACTTC. Translating it yields CASNPGTLSSYGQYF.

This clonotype appeared a few times. V usage is TRBV20-1 and J usage is TRBJ2-5, with D possibly being TRBD1 or TRBD2 (6 bases each). The DNA end favors TRBJ2-7, so the J call may be wrong. Germline V lookup: CDR1 DFQATT, CDR2 SNEGSKA (reference sequence). The CDR3 has 13 amino acids. CDR3 nucleotides: TGCAGTGCTCGAGGGGGGAACTACTACGAGCAGTACTTC. The encoded protein is CSARGGNYYEQYF.

This clonotype was observed a single time. V is TRBV7-8 and J is TRBJ2-1, with 7 bases fitting TRBD2. Trimming at V came to 5 bases and at J to 6 bases, leaving 10 bases not matched to a gene. The CDR3 is made up of 15 amino acids. The germline CDR1 and CDR2 sequences are SGHVS and FQNEAQ. CDR3 sequence: CASSRPGTNRNEQFF. In DNA, the CDR3 is TGTGCCAGCAGCCGACCCGGGACTAATCGCAATGAGCAGTTCTTC.

The rearrangement links TRBV28 to TRBJ2-5, with TRBD1 matching 10 bases. CDR1 MDHEN and CDR2 SYDVKM come from the germline V gene. The CDR3 is 13 amino acids. With 10 bases clipped from V and 11 bases from J, the junction kept 13 bases outside the gene matches. The CDR3 protein is CATWGQGFEEQYF. The CDR3 coding sequence is TGTGCCACGTGGGGACAGGGGTTCGAGGAGCAGTACTTC.

The chain recombines TRBV11-2 with TRBJ2-1, with D perhaps TRBD2 (7 bases). Trimming stripped 4 bases from V and 4 bases from J, with 14 bases between. The CDR3 runs 15 residues. The germline V gene has CDR1 SGHAT and CDR2 FQNNGV. The CDR3: CASSSAGATYNEQFF. CDR3 DNA sequence: TGTGCCAGCAGCTCTGCGGGGGCTACTTACAATGAGCAGTTCTTC.

In this sample, this clonotype turned up a few times. The genes are TRBV10-3 and TRBJ2-5; D is unclear. With the DNA end fitting TRBJ2-7 better, the J assignment may be wrong. Germline-derived CDR1 and CDR2 are ENHRY and SYGVKD. The CDR3 contains 12 residues. CDR3 coding DNA: TGTGCCATCAGCTCGGACGATCACGAGCAGTACTTC. Amino acid sequence: CAISSDDHEQYF.

The rearrangement links TRBV20-1 to TRBJ2-5; D not resolved. Gene TRBJ2-7 matches the end of the DNA better, so the J call may be wrong. The CDR3 loop spans 12 amino acids. The germline gives CDR1 DFQATT, CDR2 SNEGSKA (reference sequence). The CDR3 DNA is TGCAGTGCTAGAAGTAATAGCAACGAGCAGTACTTC. Protein: CSARSNSNEQYF.

This clonotype has more than one count but fewer than ten. This sequence joins TRBV20-1 and TRBJ2-4; 9 bases fit TRBD1. The germline gives CDR1 DFQATT, CDR2 SNEGSKA (reference sequence). After removal of 3 bases from V and 7 bases from J, the junction contained 13 bases not matched to a gene. The CDR3 is 16 amino acids. The CDR3 loop is CSASDPRTGGQNIQYF. Written as DNA, the CDR3 is TGCAGTGCTAGTGACCCCCGTACAGGGGGCCAGAACATTCAGTACTTC.

The gene calls are TRBV27 and TRBJ2-7; D remains ambiguous. Trimming pared 1 base from V and 2 bases from J, leaving 12 bases between. The CDR3 is 15 residues long. Per germline, CDR1 MNHEY and CDR2 SMNVEV (reference sequence). CDR3 protein: CASSLFLGLAYEQYF. The CDR3, as DNA: TGTGCCAGCAGTTTATTCTTGGGCCTGGCCTACGAGCAGTACTTC.

This clonotype was observed a few times. This chain joins TRBV25-1 and TRBJ2-5; 9 bases match TRBD1. Germline V lookup: CDR1 MGHDK, CDR2 SYGVNS. V shed 2 bases, J shed 3 bases, and the junction held 4 bases outside the gene matches. This CDR3 region has 15 residues. The DNA for the CDR3 is TGTGCCAGCAGTGAACAGGGGACAGGGAAAGAGACCCAGTACTTC. Its protein is CASSEQGTGKETQYF. The full variable domain, in which reference TRBV25-1 and TRBJ2-5 provide the parts outside the CDR3, is EADIYQTPRYLVIGTGKKITLECSQTMGHDKMYWYQQDPGMELHLIHYSYGVNSTEKGDLSSESTVSRIRTEHFPLTLESARPSHTSQYLCASSEQGTGKETQYFGPGTRLLVL.

V and J are TRBV4-3 and TRBJ2-7; possibly TRBD2 for D (6 bases). V lost 3 bases to trimming and J lost 4 bases, with 16 bases between them. Germline CDR1 reads LGHNA; CDR2 reads YSLEER. The CDR3 length is 15 residues. This CDR3 reads CASSQTRDSTYEQYF. For the CDR3, the DNA is TGCGCCAGCAGCCAGACCCGGGACTCGACTTACGAGCAGTACTTC.